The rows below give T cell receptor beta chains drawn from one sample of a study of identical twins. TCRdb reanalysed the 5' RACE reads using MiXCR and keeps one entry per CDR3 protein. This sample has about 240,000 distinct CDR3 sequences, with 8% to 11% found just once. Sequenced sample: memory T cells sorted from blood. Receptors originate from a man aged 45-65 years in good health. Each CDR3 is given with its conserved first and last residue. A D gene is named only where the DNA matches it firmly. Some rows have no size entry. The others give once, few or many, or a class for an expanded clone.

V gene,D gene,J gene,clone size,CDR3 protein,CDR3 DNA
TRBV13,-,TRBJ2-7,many,CASSDSRQGSYEQYF,TGTGCCAGCAGCGACTCCCGGCAGGGGTCCTACGAGCAGTACTTC
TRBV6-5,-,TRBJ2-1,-,CASSYEVGYEQFF,TGTGCCAGCAGTTACGAAGTGGGTTATGAGCAGTTCTTC
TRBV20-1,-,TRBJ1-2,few,CSARDEGTHKLHGYTF,TGCAGTGCTAGAGATGAGGGGACACATAAGTTGCATGGCTACACCTTC
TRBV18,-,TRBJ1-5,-,CASSPSQRQFNHPQHF,TGTGCCAGCTCGCCCTCACAGCGGCAGTTCAATCACCCCCAGCATTTT
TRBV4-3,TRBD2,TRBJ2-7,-,CASSQDPSSGLYEQYF,TGCGCCAGCAGCCAAGATCCATCTAGCGGACTCTACGAGCAGTACTTC
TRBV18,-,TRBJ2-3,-,CASSPSPQRSDTQYF,TGTGCCAGCTCACCATCCCCGCAGAGATCAGATACGCAGTATTTT
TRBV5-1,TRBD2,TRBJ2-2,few,CASSLGRTSGGGTGELFF,TGCGCCAGCAGCTTGGGCCGGACTAGCGGAGGCGGTACCGGGGAGCTGTTTTTT
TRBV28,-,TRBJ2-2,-,CASTPSRRAAGELFF,TGTGCCAGCACCCCCAGTAGACGGGCCGCCGGGGAGCTGTTTTTT
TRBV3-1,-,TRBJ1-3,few,CASSQTDSGNTIYF,TGTGCCAGCAGCCAAACGGACTCTGGAAACACCATATATTTT
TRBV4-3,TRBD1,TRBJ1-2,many,CASSQDPSGQGAQGYTF,TGCGCCAGCAGCCAAGACCCGAGTGGACAGGGGGCGCAGGGCTACACCTTC
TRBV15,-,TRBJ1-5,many,CATSREGARRKNSNQPQHF,TGTGCCACCAGCAGAGAGGGGGCTCGACGAAAGAATAGCAATCAGCCCCAGCATTTT
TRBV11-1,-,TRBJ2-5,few,CASSLLAFQETQYF,TGTGCCAGCAGCCTCCTCGCGTTCCAAGAGACCCAGTACTTC
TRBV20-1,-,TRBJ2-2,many,CSARLLAVNTGELFF,TGCAGTGCTAGGTTACTAGCAGTTAACACCGGGGAGCTGTTTTTT
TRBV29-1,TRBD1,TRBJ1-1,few,CSAGGQGGSTEAFF,TGCAGCGCTGGCGGACAGGGGGGGTCCACTGAAGCTTTCTTT
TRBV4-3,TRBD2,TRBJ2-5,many,CASSRGTSGRRQETQYF,TGCGCCAGCAGTCGTGGGACTAGCGGGAGGAGGCAAGAGACCCAGTACTTC
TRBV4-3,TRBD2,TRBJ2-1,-,CASSQDLLTSGRFEQFF,TGCGCCAGCAGCCAAGACCTTTTGACTAGCGGGAGATTTGAGCAGTTCTTC
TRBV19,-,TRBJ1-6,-,CASGEVYNSPLHF,TGTGCCAGTGGGGAGGTCTATAATTCACCCCTCCACTTT
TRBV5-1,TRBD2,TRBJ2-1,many,CASRLGLAGGSSYNEQFF,TGCGCCAGCAGACTAGGACTAGCGGGAGGGAGCTCCTACAATGAGCAGTTCTTC
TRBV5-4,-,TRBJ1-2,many,CASTTTGYYGYTF,TGTGCCAGCACCACTACGGGATACTATGGCTACACCTTC
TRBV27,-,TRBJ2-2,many,CASSLSGGTGELFF,TGTGCCAGCAGTTTATCGGGGGGCACCGGGGAGCTGTTTTTT
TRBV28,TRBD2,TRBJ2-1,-,CASSSTTSGGRYEQFF,TGTGCCAGCAGCTCTACAACTAGCGGGGGACGGTATGAGCAGTTCTTC
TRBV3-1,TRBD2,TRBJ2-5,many,CASSQVAGEAGTQYF,TGTGCCAGCAGCCAGGTAGCGGGGGAGGCGGGGACCCAGTACTTC
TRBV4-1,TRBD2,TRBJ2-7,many,CASSQEEGSGTSIYEQYF,TGCGCCAGCAGCCAAGAAGAAGGCTCCGGGACTAGCATCTACGAGCAGTACTTC
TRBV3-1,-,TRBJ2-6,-,CASSQELVTGANVLTF,TGTGCCAGCAGCCAAGAGTTGGTGACTGGGGCCAACGTCCTGACTTTC
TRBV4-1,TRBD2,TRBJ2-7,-,CASSQAGLAAYEQYF,TGCGCCAGCAGCCAAGCCGGACTAGCGGCCTACGAGCAGTACTTC
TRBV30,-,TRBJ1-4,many,CAWSGRAVEKLFF,TGTGCCTGGAGTGGAAGGGCTGTTGAAAAACTGTTTTTT
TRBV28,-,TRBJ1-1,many,CASSLWFKGNTEAFF,TGTGCCAGCAGTTTATGGTTTAAGGGGAACACTGAAGCTTTCTTT
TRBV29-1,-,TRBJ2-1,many,CSVDSAAFSYNEQFF,TGCAGCGTTGATTCAGCGGCCTTCTCCTACAATGAGCAGTTCTTC
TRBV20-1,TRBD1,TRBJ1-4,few,CSAGQGSEKLFF,TGCAGTGCTGGACAGGGGAGTGAAAAACTGTTTTTT
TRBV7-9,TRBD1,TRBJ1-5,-,CASSSTGDQPQHF,TGTGCCAGCAGCTCGACAGGGGATCAGCCCCAGCATTTT
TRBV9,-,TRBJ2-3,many,CASSPRTSRQSDTQYF,TGTGCCAGCAGCCCCCGCACTAGCCGTCAGTCAGATACGCAGTATTTT
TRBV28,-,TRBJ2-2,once,CASSLGRGRGLTNTGELFF,TGTGCCAGCAGTTTAGGTCGTGGCAGGGGACTTACGAACACCGGGGAGCTGTTTTTT
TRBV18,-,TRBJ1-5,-,CASSLQPGGNQPQHF,TGTGCCAGCTCACTGCAGCCGGGGGGCAATCAGCCCCAGCATTTT
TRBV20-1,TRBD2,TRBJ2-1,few,CSAKTTSASSYNEQFF,TGCAGTGCCAAGACTACTAGCGCGAGCTCCTACAATGAGCAGTTCTTC
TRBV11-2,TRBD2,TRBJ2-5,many,CASSLELAGETPWETQYF,TGTGCCAGCAGCTTAGAACTAGCGGGGGAAACCCCTTGGGAGACCCAGTACTTC
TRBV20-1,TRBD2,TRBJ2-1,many,CSAETGLAGNDEQFF,TGCAGTGCTGAAACGGGACTAGCGGGAAATGACGAGCAGTTCTTC
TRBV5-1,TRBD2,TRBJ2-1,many,CASSLASIGLAGNEQFF,TGCGCCAGCAGCTTGGCCTCGATAGGACTAGCGGGTAATGAGCAGTTCTTC
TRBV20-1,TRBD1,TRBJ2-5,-,CSAGTDQETQYF,TGCAGTGCCGGGACAGACCAAGAGACCCAGTACTTC
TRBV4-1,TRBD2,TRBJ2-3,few,CASSQEASGVDTQYF,TGCGCCAGCAGCCAAGAGGCTAGCGGGGTAGATACGCAGTATTTT
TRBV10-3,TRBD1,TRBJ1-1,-,CAISEGETGRTEAFF,TGTGCCATCAGTGAGGGGGAGACAGGGCGGACTGAAGCTTTCTTT
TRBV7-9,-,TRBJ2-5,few,CASSLGGQGFSETQYF,TGTGCCAGCAGCTTAGGGGGGCAGGGTTTTTCGGAGACCCAGTACTTC
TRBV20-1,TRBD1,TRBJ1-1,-,CSAREGDRVTEAFF,TGCAGTGCTAGAGAAGGTGACAGGGTCACTGAAGCTTTCTTT
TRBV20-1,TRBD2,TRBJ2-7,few,CSAARGDRYEQYF,TGCAGTGCTGCGCGGGGGGACCGCTACGAGCAGTACTTC
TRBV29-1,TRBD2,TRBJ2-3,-,CSVYRGGSTDTQYF,TGCAGCGTATACCGGGGGGGGAGCACAGATACGCAGTATTTT
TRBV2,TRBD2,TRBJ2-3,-,CASTASGFTDTQYF,TGTGCCAGCACTGCTAGCGGGTTTACAGATACGCAGTATTTT
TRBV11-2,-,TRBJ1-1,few,CASSPSLWSEAFF,TGTGCCAGCAGCCCCTCCCTTTGGTCTGAAGCTTTCTTT
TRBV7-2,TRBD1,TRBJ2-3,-,CASSPLGVTGEQYF,TGTGCCAGCAGCCCACTGGGGGTGACAGGGGAACAGTATTTT
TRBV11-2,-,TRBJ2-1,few,CASSLRQGKDNEQFF,TGTGCCAGCAGCTTACGCCAGGGAAAGGACAATGAGCAGTTCTTC
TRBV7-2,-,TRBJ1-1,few,CASSLVYGGNTEAFF,TGTGCCAGCAGCTTAGTCTACGGCGGGAACACTGAAGCTTTCTTT
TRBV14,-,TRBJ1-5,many,CASSQAVHQPQHF,TGTGCCAGCAGCCAAGCCGTTCATCAGCCCCAGCATTTT
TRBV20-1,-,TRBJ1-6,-,CSARIGSSYNSPLHF,TGCAGTGCTAGGATAGGGAGCTCCTATAATTCACCCCTCCACTTT
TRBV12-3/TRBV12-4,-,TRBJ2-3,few,CASSWGGGPTDTQYF,TGTGCCAGCAGTTGGGGAGGTGGGCCTACAGATACGCAGTATTTT